The source of this T cell receptor beta chain is a study of CD8+ T cells in alopecia areata (dated by TCRdb to 2017 to 2018). In the study overall: Treated patients were enrolled in an open-label pilot trial of oral tofacitinib, 5 to 10 mg twice daily, for moderate-to-severe alopecia areata. Tofacitinib was administered for 6 to 18 months, and 6 months of follow-up off drug were then conducted to assess delayed response and recurrence. In both human patients and the C3H/HeJ mouse model, the study applied high-throughput TCRbeta sequencing to look at T cell clonal expansion in alopecia areata. Scalp tissue and sorted CD4+ and CD8+ peripheral blood T cells from patchy and totalis/universalis alopecia areata patients and from healthy controls were covered by human TCRbeta sequencing. Tofacitinib-treated patients had biopsies at baseline and at 4 and 24 weeks of treatment, with a later scalp biopsy in several patients. Clonality in the scalp was compared among normal scalp (n=4), patchy alopecia areata scalp (n=8), and alopecia totalis/universalis scalp (n=8). RNA was obtained with the PAXgene miRNA kit for fixed scalp, the miRNeasy kit for PBMCs, and the RNeasy kit for mouse skin. TCRbeta CDR3 regions were amplified by immunoSEQ multiplex PCR with 35 Vbeta forward and 13 Jbeta reverse primers. Beyond this particular receptor, the publication reports: Compared with mice, TCR sequences shared between patients were less clear, possibly partly because of HLA diversity across the patient population. Unlike mouse skin, where gammadelta T cells dominate, normal human skin contains resident alphabeta T cells that get sequenced too, which complicates analysis of the scalp TCR repertoire. Lesional scalp, especially in alopecia totalis/universalis, showed higher clonality and more expanded CD8+ clones than normal scalp, suggesting antigenic drive.

A few counts support this clone. The antigen this receptor binds is unknown. Per-base qualities were not stored, and no clone one base away is much larger. The sample's time point label is to be understood as: baseline before oral tofacitinib. Lesional scalp punch biopsies and peripheral blood were collected from alopecia areata patients. PBMCs were isolated by density centrifugation and stained for CD3, CD4 and CD8, after which CD4+ and CD8+ T cells were sorted on a FACSAria. To prepare the library, the immunoSEQ multiplex PCR assay was applied. To provide template for TCR sequencing, every sample had RNA extracted and reverse transcribed into cDNA. First-strand cDNA was synthesized with SuperScript III using a 2:1 mix of oligo-dT and random hexamers. Amplification bias was assessed with a synthetic immune receptor repertoire, and residual bias was removed computationally. Regarding the original processing steps: Raw reads were preprocessed to remove errors, and CDR3 was defined according to IMGT conventions as the region from the conserved cysteine to phenylalanine. Clonality was computed by normalizing Shannon entropy by log2 of the number of productive unique TCRs and subtracting the result from 1. CD4 or CD8 identity of scalp clones was inferred by cross-referencing scalp TCRbeta sequences with sorted blood CD4 and CD8 repertoires. The table was pulled from immuneACCESS by TCRdb, which kept in-frame rearrangements only. Such tables lose some clones; where checked, under half of the loss comes from unresolved V genes, and the rest has no known cause. V and J calls and clone size are given by that table; D and trimming were obtained from the DNA. For this sample there are roughly 130,000 clones; 50% to 60% appear just once. The ten biggest clones cover less than 5.5% of the sample.

This sequence was found in a human donor with alopecia areata. The specimen was CD4+ T cells sorted from blood, collected at week 0.

The nucleotide sequence is given as TGTGCCAGCAGCTTGACAGGGGCCTACGAGCAGTACTTC. The resulting protein is CASSLTGAYEQYF. This sequence uses TRBV5-8 and TRBJ2-7; 7 of the junction bases match TRBD1. Counted from cysteine to phenylalanine, this CDR3 has 13 amino acids. Only CDR3 DNA is held: 39 bases, read in frame from base 1. The germline V end is reduced by 1 base and the J end by 2 bases; junction bases left unmatched: 0. The germline V gene provides CDR1 SGHTS and CDR2 YDEGEE.